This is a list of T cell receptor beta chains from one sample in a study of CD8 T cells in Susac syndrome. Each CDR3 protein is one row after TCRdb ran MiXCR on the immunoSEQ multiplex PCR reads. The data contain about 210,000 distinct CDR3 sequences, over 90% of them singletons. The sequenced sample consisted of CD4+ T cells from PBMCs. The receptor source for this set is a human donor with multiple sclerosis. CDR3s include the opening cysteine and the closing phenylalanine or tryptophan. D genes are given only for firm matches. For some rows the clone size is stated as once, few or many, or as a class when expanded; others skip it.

DNA: TGCGCCAGCAGCGCGGGACCGACGAACTATGGCTACACCTTC
CDR3: CASSAGPTNYGYTF
V: TRBV5-1
length: 14
D: NA
size: NA
J: TRBJ1-2

DNA: TGTGCCAGCAGCCGCTCGGGGGGCGGCACAGATACGCAGTATTTT
CDR3: CASSRSGGGTDTQYF
V: TRBV4-2
length: 15
D: NA
size: NA
J: TRBJ2-3

DNA: TGTGCTAGCAGCTCCCGGACAGGGGGATACGGAGAGACCCAGTACTTC
CDR3: CASSSRTGGYGETQYF
V: TRBV7-7
length: 16
D: TRBD1
size: NA
J: TRBJ2-5

DNA: TGTGCCAGCAGCCAAGAGGGGGCCGACTCTGTGAACACCGGGGAGCTGTTTTTT
CDR3: CASSQEGADSVNTGELFF
V: TRBV4-2
length: 18
D: NA
size: NA
J: TRBJ2-2

DNA: TGTGCCAGCAGCCAAGATGTCGATACGCAGTATTTT
CDR3: CASSQDVDTQYF
V: TRBV3-1
length: 12
D: NA
size: NA
J: TRBJ2-3

DNA: TGCAGCGTTGCAGGGCTCGGGAGTACCGGGGAGCTGTTTTTT
CDR3: CSVAGLGSTGELFF
V: TRBV29-1
length: 14
D: NA
size: NA
J: TRBJ2-2

DNA: TGCAGTGCTAGAGATCTCAAGGGGACAGGACCGATCTGTTTT
CDR3: CSARDLKGTGPICF
V: TRBV20-1
length: 14
D: TRBD1
size: NA
J: TRBJ2-3

DNA: TGCGCCAGCAGCCTACGCGAGCCTCCCGGGACGGGTAACTATGGCTACACCTTC
CDR3: CASSLREPPGTGNYGYTF
V: TRBV4-1
length: 18
D: NA
size: NA
J: TRBJ1-2

DNA: TGCAGCGTCCGGGTAGGGGATGGCTACACCTTC
CDR3: CSVRVGDGYTF
V: TRBV29-1
length: 11
D: NA
size: NA
J: TRBJ1-2

DNA: TGTGCCAGCACCTCCAGGGATACGCAGTATTTT
CDR3: CASTSRDTQYF
V: TRBV3-1
length: 11
D: NA
size: few
J: TRBJ2-3

DNA: TGTGCCACCAGCAGATCAAGGGAAGGCTACACCTTC
CDR3: CATSRSREGYTF
V: TRBV15
length: 12
D: NA
size: NA
J: TRBJ1-2

DNA: TGCAGTGCTAGGGACAGGGAAGGGGACTCACCCCCCCACTTT
CDR3: CSARDREGDSPPHF
V: TRBV20-1
length: 14
D: TRBD1
size: NA
J: TRBJ1-6

DNA: TGTGCCTGGGGGTTGGGTGATCCCTATGGCTACACCTTC
CDR3: CAWGLGDPYGYTF
V: TRBV30
length: 13
D: NA
size: NA
J: TRBJ1-2

DNA: TGTGCCAGCTCGCGGACAGGGCCCTACGAGCAGTACTTC
CDR3: CASSRTGPYEQYF
V: TRBV18
length: 13
D: TRBD1
size: few
J: TRBJ2-7

DNA: TGTGCCAGCAGTTTAGTTCGGAATTCACCCCTCCACTTT
CDR3: CASSLVRNSPLHF
V: TRBV12-3/TRBV12-4
length: 13
D: NA
size: NA
J: TRBJ1-6

DNA: TGTGCCAGCAGCTCGGGACTAGCGGGCACTGAGCAGTTCTTC
CDR3: CASSSGLAGTEQFF
V: TRBV7-2
length: 14
D: TRBD2
size: NA
J: TRBJ2-1

DNA: TGTGCCAGCAGCCCCCGGACAGGGGGAGGCAACACTGAAGCTTTCTTT
CDR3: CASSPRTGGGNTEAFF
V: TRBV7-9
length: 16
D: TRBD1
size: NA
J: TRBJ1-1

DNA: TGTGCCAGTCAGACGACAGGGGGATATTCACCCCTCCACTTT
CDR3: CASQTTGGYSPLHF
V: TRBV19
length: 14
D: TRBD1
size: NA
J: TRBJ1-6

DNA: TGTGCCAGTAGTACCATAGGCAGCCCTGGTGGAGATACGCAGTATTTT
CDR3: CASSTIGSPGGDTQYF
V: TRBV19
length: 16
D: NA
size: NA
J: TRBJ2-3

DNA: TGTGCCAGCAGTAGAGAGGGTTCTAATGGAGAGACCCAGTACTTC
CDR3: CASSREGSNGETQYF
V: TRBV7-8
length: 15
D: NA
size: NA
J: TRBJ2-5

DNA: TGCTGCGCGGCAGGGGACCCCAACTATGGCTACACCTTC
CDR3: CCAAGDPNYGYTF
V: TRBV20-1
length: 13
D: NA
size: NA
J: TRBJ1-2

DNA: TGCAGCGTGCGCCGGGACAGGGACTCCTACGAGCAGTACTTC
CDR3: CSVRRDRDSYEQYF
V: TRBV29-1
length: 14
D: TRBD1
size: NA
J: TRBJ2-7

DNA: TGCAGTGCTAGGACAGGAGATTACGAGCAGTACTTC
CDR3: CSARTGDYEQYF
V: TRBV20-1
length: 12
D: NA
size: few
J: TRBJ2-7

DNA: TGTGCCAGCAGAGTTAGCTCCCTCGGGGGGAACTATGGCTACACCTTC
CDR3: CASRVSSLGGNYGYTF
V: TRBV27
length: 16
D: NA
size: NA
J: TRBJ1-2

DNA: TGTGCCAGCAGCCAAGGCACTATTAACAATGAGCAGTTCTTC
CDR3: CASSQGTINNEQFF
V: TRBV3-1
length: 14
D: NA
size: NA
J: TRBJ2-1

DNA: TGCAGCGCCCGTTATACAGCGATCTCTAACTATGGCTACACCTTC
CDR3: CSARYTAISNYGYTF
V: TRBV29-1
length: 15
D: NA
size: NA
J: TRBJ1-2

DNA: TGTGCCAGCAGCCAAGGCGGATGGGCTGAAGCTTTCTTT
CDR3: CASSQGGWAEAFF
V: TRBV3-1
length: 13
D: NA
size: NA
J: TRBJ1-1

DNA: TGCAGTGCTAGAGATGGTCCCGGGGAGCTGTTTTTT
CDR3: CSARDGPGELFF
V: TRBV20-1
length: 12
D: NA
size: NA
J: TRBJ2-2

DNA: TGCGCCAGCAGCGGGGTGAACCGGGGGGAAGGCTACACCTTC
CDR3: CASSGVNRGEGYTF
V: TRBV4-1
length: 14
D: NA
size: NA
J: TRBJ1-2

DNA: TGCAGTGCTAGAGATCTCAGTAGGACAGGCCAAGAGACCCAGTACTTC
CDR3: CSARDLSRTGQETQYF
V: TRBV20-1
length: 16
D: TRBD1
size: NA
J: TRBJ2-5

DNA: TGCAGCGTAGAACCGGGACTAGGGTACAATGAGCAGTTCTTC
CDR3: CSVEPGLGYNEQFF
V: TRBV29-1
length: 14
D: TRBD2
size: NA
J: TRBJ2-1

DNA: TGTGCCAGCAGCGTAGGGGGACGCAGCTCCTACGAGCAGTACTTC
CDR3: CASSVGGRSSYEQYF
V: TRBV9
length: 15
D: NA
size: NA
J: TRBJ2-7

DNA: TGTGCCAGCAGCGTAGTGCTAGGGACACCGAACACCGGGGAGCTGTTTTTT
CDR3: CASSVVLGTPNTGELFF
V: TRBV9
length: 17
D: NA
size: NA
J: TRBJ2-2

DNA: TGTGCCAGCAGCCAAGGGACTCAGGGGGCGGCCTTC
CDR3: CASSQGTQGAAF
V: TRBV3-1
length: 12
D: TRBD1
size: once
J: TRBJ1-2

DNA: TGTGCCAGCAGCTTAGGAACAGACCAAGAGACCCAGTACTTC
CDR3: CASSLGTDQETQYF
V: TRBV7-9
length: 14
D: NA
size: NA
J: TRBJ2-5

DNA: TGTGCCAGCGCTGGGTGGAACACTGAAGCTTTCTTT
CDR3: CASAGWNTEAFF
V: TRBV12-3/TRBV12-4
length: 12
D: NA
size: NA
J: TRBJ1-1

DNA: TGTGCCTGGAGCCGGGACTATGAATACGAGCAGTACTTC
CDR3: CAWSRDYEYEQYF
V: TRBV30
length: 13
D: TRBD2
size: NA
J: TRBJ2-7

DNA: TGTGCCAGCAGCTTGGGACGAGGACAGGCAGCTTTCTTT
CDR3: CASSLGRGQAAFF
V: TRBV7-8
length: 13
D: TRBD1
size: NA
J: TRBJ1-1

DNA: TGTGCCAGCAGCCAAGCAGGCTCGTCCACTGAAGCTTTCTTT
CDR3: CASSQAGSSTEAFF
V: TRBV3-1
length: 14
D: NA
size: NA
J: TRBJ1-1

DNA: TGTGCCAGCAGCTCAAGTGGGGGGCAGGAAAAACTGTTTTTT
CDR3: CASSSSGGQEKLFF
V: TRBV7-9
length: 14
D: NA
size: NA
J: TRBJ1-4

DNA: TGTGCCTGGAGGAACGCCGGGGAGCTGTTTTTT
CDR3: CAWRNAGELFF
V: TRBV30
length: 11
D: NA
size: NA
J: TRBJ2-2

DNA: TGTGCCTGGAGTGGGGACCTAAGGAATGAGCAGTTCTTC
CDR3: CAWSGDLRNEQFF
V: TRBV30
length: 13
D: NA
size: NA
J: TRBJ2-1

DNA: TGTGCCAGCAGCCAAGATAATGGGGGAAATGGCTACACCTTC
CDR3: CASSQDNGGNGYTF
V: TRBV3-1
length: 14
D: NA
size: NA
J: TRBJ1-2

DNA: TGCAGTGCCCCTGGTTTTGAAAAACTGTTTTTT
CDR3: CSAPGFEKLFF
V: TRBV20-1
length: 11
D: NA
size: NA
J: TRBJ1-4

DNA: TGTGCCAGCTCACCAGGGCCTACAAACTATGGCTACACCTTC
CDR3: CASSPGPTNYGYTF
V: TRBV18
length: 14
D: NA
size: NA
J: TRBJ1-2